This T cell receptor beta chain was sequenced in a study of shared clonotypes between healthy human individuals. Study conclusions and caveats: Few donors limited the genetic and exposure-history diversity represented. An anticipated effect of sequencing depth on clonotype sharing among donors was recognized.

V dropped 4 bases and J dropped 7; count of bases not matched to a gene: 7. Germline-derived CDR1 and CDR2 are SGHVS and FQNEAQ. CDR3 length: 15 amino acids. Researchers divided each subset's genomic DNA evenly across several immunoSEQ plates. Generated by immunoSEQ multiplex PCR, the TCRdb table keeps only in-frame clones and is missing some. The sample lists over 400,000 clones, about 72% occurring once. Comments on this clone: The antigen is unknown.

This sequence was found in a woman aged 40-49 years in good health. Some clones in this sample may be carry-over from other donors' samples. The source material was PBMCs. The V call is TRBV7-8, the J call TRBJ1-5, with TRBD1 matching 10 bases. CDR3 sequence reads: CASSSNGGQGQPQHF. In DNA form, the CDR3 reads TGTGCCAGCAGCTCCAACGGGGGACAGGGGCAGCCCCAGCATTTT.